This is a list of T cell receptor beta chains from one sample in a study of blood T cell repertoires in COVID-19. Method: immunoSEQ multiplex PCR; TCRdb's copy keeps in-frame clones and lacks some. The data contain 270,000 or so clones, around 86% of them singletons. The sample consisted of peripheral blood. These receptors came from a middle-aged woman who had recovered from COVID-19. CDR3s include the opening cysteine and the closing phenylalanine or tryptophan. D genes are given only for firm matches. Clone size appears in some rows only: once, few, many, or a class for an expanded clone.

J gene	clone size	V gene	D gene	CDR3 protein	CDR3 DNA
TRBJ1-2	NA	TRBV27	NA	CASSEGYNYGYTF	TGTGCCAGCAGTGAGGGTTATAACTATGGCTACACCTTC
TRBJ2-2	NA	TRBV18	NA	CASSSQGSNTGELFF	TGTGCCAGCTCCTCCCAGGGCTCGAACACCGGGGAGCTGTTTTTT
TRBJ2-7	NA	TRBV12-5	TRBD1	CASGLSQGWGTDPYEQYF	TGTGCTAGTGGTTTGTCACAAGGTTGGGGGACAGACCCCTACGAGCAGTACTTC
TRBJ2-2	NA	TRBV29-1	TRBD1	CSVPDRGPEGTGELFF	TGCAGCGTTCCGGACAGGGGGCCGGAGGGCACCGGGGAGCTGTTTTTT
TRBJ2-7	NA	TRBV5-1	TRBD1	CASSRTGIAYEQYF	TGCGCCAGCAGCCGGACAGGGATTGCCTACGAGCAGTACTTC
TRBJ2-4	NA	TRBV19	TRBD2	CASSTRLAGARRQYF	TGTGCCAGTAGTACCCGCCTAGCGGGAGCCCGGAGGCAGTACTTC
TRBJ2-7	NA	TRBV18	NA	CASSPLTGFNEQYF	TGTGCCAGCTCACCCCTAACAGGGTTCAACGAGCAGTACTTC
TRBJ2-1	NA	TRBV11-3	NA	CASSLEGGSGNEQFF	TGTGCCAGCAGCTTAGAGGGTGGGAGTGGCAATGAGCAGTTCTTC
TRBJ1-2	NA	TRBV6-5	NA	CASSYRGNGYTF	TGTGCCAGCAGTTACCGGGGGAATGGCTACACCTTC
TRBJ2-6	NA	TRBV19	TRBD1	CASTTGTGAGANVLTF	TGTGCCAGCACTACCGGGACAGGGGCCGGGGCCAACGTCCTGACTTTC
TRBJ2-2	NA	TRBV9	TRBD2	CASSVLAGGGAGELFF	TGTGCCAGCAGCGTTCTAGCGGGAGGGGGAGCCGGGGAGCTGTTTTTT
TRBJ2-7	NA	TRBV11-3	NA	CASSLDQVSYEQYF	TGTGCCAGCAGCTTAGATCAGGTTTCCTACGAGCAGTACTTC
TRBJ1-5	once	TRBV28	NA	CASRPGMGNQPQHF	TGTGCCAGCAGACCAGGGATGGGGAATCAGCCCCAGCATTTT
TRBJ2-1	NA	TRBV7-8	NA	CASSLSPTDRSSYNEQFF	TGTGCCAGCAGCTTATCCCCTACAGATCGAAGCTCCTACAATGAGCAGTTCTTC
TRBJ2-7	NA	TRBV29-1	TRBD1	CSAFGQGGSEQYF	TGCAGCGCCTTCGGACAGGGGGGTTCCGAGCAGTACTTC
TRBJ2-1	NA	TRBV5-1	TRBD2	CASSGGLAGVSSYNEQFF	TGCGCCAGCAGCGGGGGACTAGCGGGAGTCAGTTCCTACAATGAGCAGTTCTTC
TRBJ2-1	NA	TRBV27	NA	CASSLEASRRREADGEQFF	TGTGCCAGCAGTTTAGAAGCTTCGCGGAGACGCGAAGCCGATGGTGAGCAGTTCTTC
TRBJ2-1	NA	TRBV29-1	TRBD2	CSVVGLAESDSYNEQFF	TGCAGCGTCGTGGGACTAGCGGAATCTGATTCCTACAATGAGCAGTTCTTC
TRBJ2-3	NA	TRBV4-1	TRBD1	CASSQRDRATDTQYF	TGCGCCAGCAGCCAAAGGGACAGGGCCACAGATACGCAGTATTTT
TRBJ2-5	few	TRBV6-5	NA	CASRIQVPQETQYF	TGTGCCAGCAGGATCCAGGTACCCCAAGAGACCCAGTACTTC
TRBJ1-1	NA	TRBV30	NA	CAWAAGGEAFF	TGTGCCTGGGCGGCGGGGGGGGAAGCTTTCTTT
TRBJ2-5	NA	TRBV6-2/TRBV6-3	TRBD2	CASSYEVAGEETQYF	TGTGCCAGCAGTTACGAGGTGGCGGGAGAAGAGACCCAGTACTTC
TRBJ1-2	NA	TRBV7-9	NA	CASSGRESGYGYTF	TGTGCCAGCAGCGGACGGGAGAGCGGCTATGGCTACACCTTC
TRBJ1-1	NA	TRBV7-8	NA	CASSLASTEAFF	TGTGCCAGCAGCTTAGCCAGCACTGAAGCTTTCTTT
TRBJ2-3	NA	TRBV21-1	NA	CASSNQHSGREFDTQYF	TGTGCCAGCAGCAACCAGCATAGCGGGAGGGAATTCGATACGCAGTATTTT
TRBJ1-1	NA	TRBV4-1	TRBD1	CASSRTGTGVSEAFF	TGCGCCAGCAGCCGTACCGGGACAGGGGTTTCTGAAGCTTTCTTT
TRBJ2-3	NA	TRBV2	NA	CASSDGGARDTQYF	TGTGCCAGCAGTGATGGCGGGGCCCGGGATACGCAGTATTTT
TRBJ1-6	NA	TRBV5-1	TRBD1	CASSPGQGNNSPLHF	TGCGCCAGCAGCCCCGGACAGGGTAACAATTCACCCCTCCACTTT
TRBJ2-7	NA	TRBV19	TRBD1	CASSTYRGTAFDEQYF	TGTGCCAGTAGTACGTACCGTGGGACAGCATTTGACGAGCAGTACTTC
TRBJ2-1	NA	TRBV5-4	TRBD1	CARTGGAGNEQFF	TGTGCCCGGACAGGGGGCGCGGGCAATGAGCAGTTCTTC
TRBJ2-1	NA	TRBV5-8	NA	CASSLGLGAYNEQFF	TGTGCCAGCAGCTTGGGACTAGGGGCCTACAATGAGCAGTTCTTC
TRBJ2-1	NA	TRBV11-3	TRBD2	CASRGTSGPYNEQFF	TGTGCCAGCCGGGGGACTAGCGGCCCCTACAATGAGCAGTTCTTC